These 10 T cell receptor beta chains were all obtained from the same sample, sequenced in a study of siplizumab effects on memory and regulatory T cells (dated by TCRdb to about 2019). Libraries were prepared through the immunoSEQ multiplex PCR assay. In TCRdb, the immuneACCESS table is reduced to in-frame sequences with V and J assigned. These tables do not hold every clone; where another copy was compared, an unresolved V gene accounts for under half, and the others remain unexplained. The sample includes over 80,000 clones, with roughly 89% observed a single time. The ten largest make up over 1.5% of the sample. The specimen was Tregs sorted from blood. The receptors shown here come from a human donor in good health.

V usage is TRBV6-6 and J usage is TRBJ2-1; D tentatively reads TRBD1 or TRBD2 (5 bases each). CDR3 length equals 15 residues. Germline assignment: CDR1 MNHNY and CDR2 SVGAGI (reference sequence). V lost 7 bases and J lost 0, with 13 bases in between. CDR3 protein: CASTTGLSSYNEQFF. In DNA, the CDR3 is TGTGCCAGCACCACGGGGCTTAGCTCCTACAATGAGCAGTTCTTC.

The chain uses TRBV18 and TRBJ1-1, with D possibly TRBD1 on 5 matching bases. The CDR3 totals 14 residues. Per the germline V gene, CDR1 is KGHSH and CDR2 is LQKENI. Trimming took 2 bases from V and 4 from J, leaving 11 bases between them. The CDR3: CASSPFQGFTEAFF. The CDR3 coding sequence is TGTGCCAGCTCACCATTCCAGGGCTTCACTGAAGCTTTCTTT.

CDR3 in amino acids: CAISGQGWRGYTF. In DNA, the CDR3 is TGTGCCATCAGTGGACAGGGGTGGCGTGGCTACACCTTC. The V gene is TRBV10-3, the J gene TRBJ1-2, with 8 bases fitting TRBD1. The CDR3 runs 13 residues. V was clipped by 4 bases and J by 7 bases; unmatched bases: 5. CDR1 ENHRY and CDR2 SYGVKD come from the germline V gene.

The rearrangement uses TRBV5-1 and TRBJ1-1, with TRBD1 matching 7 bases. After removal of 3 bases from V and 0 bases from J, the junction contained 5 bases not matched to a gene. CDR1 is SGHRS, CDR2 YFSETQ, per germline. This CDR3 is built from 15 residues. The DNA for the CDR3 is TGCGCCAGCAGCTACAAGACAGGGATGAACACTGAAGCTTTCTTT. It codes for CASSYKTGMNTEAFF. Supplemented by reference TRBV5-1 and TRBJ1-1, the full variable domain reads KAGVTQTPRYLIKTRGQQVTLSCSPISGHRSVSWYQQTPGQGLQFLFEYFSETQRNKGNFPGRFSGRQFSNSRSEMNVSTLELGDSALYLCASSYKTGMNTEAFFGQGTRLTVV.

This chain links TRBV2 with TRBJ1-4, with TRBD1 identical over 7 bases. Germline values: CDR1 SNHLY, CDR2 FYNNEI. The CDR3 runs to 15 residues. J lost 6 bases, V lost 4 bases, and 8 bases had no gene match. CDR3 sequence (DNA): TGTGCCAGCAGTGGAGACAGGGTAGAGTATGAAAAACTGTTTTTT. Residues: CASSGDRVEYEKLFF.

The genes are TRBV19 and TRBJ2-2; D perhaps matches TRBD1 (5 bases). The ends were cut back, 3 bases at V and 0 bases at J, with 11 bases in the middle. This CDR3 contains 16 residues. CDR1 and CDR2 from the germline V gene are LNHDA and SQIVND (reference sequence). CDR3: CASSIGQSSNTGELFF. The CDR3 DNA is TGTGCCAGTAGTATTGGACAAAGTTCGAACACCGGGGAGCTGTTTTTT.

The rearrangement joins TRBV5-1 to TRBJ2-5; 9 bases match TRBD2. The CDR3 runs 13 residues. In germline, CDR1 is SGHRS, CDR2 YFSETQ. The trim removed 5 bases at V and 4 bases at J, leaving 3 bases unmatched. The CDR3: CASSLAGSETQYF. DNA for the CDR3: TGCGCCAGCAGTCTAGCGGGGTCAGAGACCCAGTACTTC.

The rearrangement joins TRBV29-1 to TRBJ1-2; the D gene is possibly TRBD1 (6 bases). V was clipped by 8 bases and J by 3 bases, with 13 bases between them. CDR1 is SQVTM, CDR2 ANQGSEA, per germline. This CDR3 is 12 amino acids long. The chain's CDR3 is CSTLKGDYGYTF. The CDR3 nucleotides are TGCAGCACTTTGAAGGGGGACTATGGCTACACCTTC.

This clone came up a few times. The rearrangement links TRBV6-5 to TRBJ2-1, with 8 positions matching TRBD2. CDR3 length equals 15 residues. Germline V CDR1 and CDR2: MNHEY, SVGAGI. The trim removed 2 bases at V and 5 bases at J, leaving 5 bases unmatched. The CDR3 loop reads CASSYGLAGHNEQFF. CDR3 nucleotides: TGTGCCAGCAGTTACGGGCTAGCGGGCCACAATGAGCAGTTCTTC.

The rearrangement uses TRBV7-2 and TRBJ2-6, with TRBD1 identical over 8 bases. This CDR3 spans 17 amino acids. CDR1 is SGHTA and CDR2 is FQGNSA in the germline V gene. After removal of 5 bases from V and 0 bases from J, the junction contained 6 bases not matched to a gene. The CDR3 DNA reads TGTGCCAGCAGCCCTCGGACAGGGATCTCTGGGGCCAACGTCCTGACTTTC. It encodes CASSPRTGISGANVLTF. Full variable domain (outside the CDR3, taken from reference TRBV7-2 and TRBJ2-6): GAGVSQSPSNKVTEKGKDVELRCDPISGHTALYWYRQSLGQGLEFLIYFQGNSAPDKSGLPSDRFSAERTGGSVSTLTIQRTQQEDSAVYLCASSPRTGISGANVLTFGAGSRLTVL.